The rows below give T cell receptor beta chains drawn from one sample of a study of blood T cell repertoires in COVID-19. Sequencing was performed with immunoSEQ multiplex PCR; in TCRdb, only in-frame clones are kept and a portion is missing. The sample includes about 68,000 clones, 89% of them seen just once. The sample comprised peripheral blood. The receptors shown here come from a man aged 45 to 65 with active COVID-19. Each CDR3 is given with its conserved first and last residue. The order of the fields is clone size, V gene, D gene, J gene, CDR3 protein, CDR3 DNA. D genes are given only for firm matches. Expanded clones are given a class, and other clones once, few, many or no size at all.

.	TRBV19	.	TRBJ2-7	CASSIARTEFSYEQYF	TGTGCCAGTAGTATAGCAAGGACAGAGTTTTCCTACGAGCAGTACTTC
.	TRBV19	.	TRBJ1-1	CASSIWGEAFF	TGTGCCAGTAGTATATGGGGCGAAGCTTTCTTT
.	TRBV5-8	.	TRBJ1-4	CASGRGERLNEKLFF	TGTGCCAGCGGCCGAGGTGAAAGACTTAATGAAAAACTGTTTTTT
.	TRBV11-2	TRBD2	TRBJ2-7	CASSPWAGGLGYEQYF	TGTGCCAGCAGCCCATGGGCGGGGGGGCTCGGGTACGAGCAGTACTTC
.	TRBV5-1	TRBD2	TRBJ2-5	CASKAGLAKETQYF	TGCGCCAGCAAGGCGGGACTAGCGAAGGAGACCCAGTACTTC
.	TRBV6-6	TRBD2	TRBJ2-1	CASSYFAGGPGNEQFF	TGTGCCAGCAGTTATTTTGCGGGGGGGCCAGGGAATGAGCAGTTCTTC
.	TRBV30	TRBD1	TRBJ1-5	CAWSAGGGQPQHF	TGTGCCTGGAGTGCAGGGGGCGGCCAGCCCCAGCATTTT
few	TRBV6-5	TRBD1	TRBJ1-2	CASIYDRERGYTF	TGTGCCAGCATTTACGACAGGGAAAGGGGCTACACCTTC
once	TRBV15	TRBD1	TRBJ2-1	CATSRDQGDRVIFEQFF	TGTGCCACCAGCAGAGATCAGGGGGACAGGGTCATTTTTGAGCAGTTCTTC
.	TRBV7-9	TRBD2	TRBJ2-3	CASSRTDTLANTQYF	TGTGCCAGCAGTCGAACAGATACACTAGCGAATACGCAGTATTTT
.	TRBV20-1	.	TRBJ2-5	CSARASETQYF	TGCAGTGCTAGAGCGTCAGAGACCCAGTACTTC
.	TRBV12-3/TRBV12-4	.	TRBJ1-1	CASSRTENTEAFF	TGTGCCAGCAGCCGAACAGAGAACACTGAAGCTTTCTTT
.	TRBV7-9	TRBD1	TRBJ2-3	CASSFSGGATDTQYF	TGTGCCAGCAGCTTTTCAGGGGGCGCGACAGATACGCAGTATTTT
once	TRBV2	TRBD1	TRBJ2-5	CASSVQGAGETQYF	TGTGCCAGCAGTGTACAGGGGGCGGGAGAGACCCAGTACTTC
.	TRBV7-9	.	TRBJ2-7	CASSPRRDSYEQYF	TGTGCCAGCAGCCCACGTCGGGACTCCTACGAGCAGTACTTC